Included here is one TCR beta chain sequence, with context. This entry belongs to a study of blood T cell repertoires in COVID-19. At the level of the study: Acute-phase and convalescent COVID-19 samples originated in the United States, Italy and Spain. Sample material is recorded as cDNA or gDNA derived from T cells, B-cell-depleted T cells, or PBMCs.

The CDR3 spans 16 residues. The V and J ends lost 3 bases and 0 bases respectively, with 12 bases between them. CDR1 SGDLS and CDR2 YYNGEE come from the germline V gene. Using immunoSEQ multiplex PCR, the repertoire was profiled, and TCRdb retains in-frame clones only, with some absent. The table records 85,000 to 120,000 clones, about 82% of them present only once. Sequencing was carried out using peripheral blood. This rearrangement joins TRBV9 to TRBJ2-2, with D possibly being TRBD1 (6 bases). This TCR came from an older man with COVID-19, enrolled during active disease. CDR3 residues: CASSEQGFTNTGELFF. CDR3 bases: TGTGCCAGCAGCGAACAGGGTTTTACGAACACCGGGGAGCTGTTTTTT. Variable domain in full (rest from reference TRBV9 and TRBJ2-2): DSGVTQTPKHLITATGQRVTLRCSPRSGDLSVYWYQQSLDQGLQFLIQYYNGEERAKGNILERFSAQQFPDLHSELNLSSLELGDSALYFCASSEQGFTNTGELFFGEGSRLTVL.